This entry is about one T cell receptor beta chain. Its antigen is still unknown. No quality values exist for individual bases; no much larger clone is one base distant. Per the germline V gene (reference sequence), LNHNV is the CDR1 and YYDKDF is the CDR2. There are 14 amino acids in the CDR3, from cysteine to phenylalanine inclusive. Only the CDR3 DNA stays, 42 bases, in frame from base 1. V sheds 4 bases and J sheds 2 bases, leaving 9 bases between their ends. Receptor libraries were prepared by the immunoSEQ multiplex PCR assay. Not all clones reach the TCRdb copy of this immuneACCESS table, which keeps in-frame sequences only. Checked studies attribute under half of the gap to unresolved V genes and leave the rest unexplained. The sample table holds over 45,000 clones, of which 75% to 90% were seen once. The top ten clonotypes cover approximately 0.6% of the sample. This sample is drawn from a study of T cell changes during pregnancy in multiple sclerosis (dated by TCRdb to about 2019). Regarding the research as a whole: The study looked at changes in the T cell repertoire across pregnancy in women with multiple sclerosis.

The TCR sequence derives from a female donor with multiple sclerosis, enrolled in a pregnancy study. The rearranged segments are TRBV15 and TRBJ1-3, and perhaps TRBD1 as D gene, on 5 matching bases. Sequenced here: CD4+ T cells from peripheral blood mononuclear cells, sampled in the first trimester of pregnancy. CDR3 sequence: CATSKGVAGNTIYF. At the DNA level, the sequence is TGTGCCACCAGCAAAGGGGTGGCTGGAAACACCATATATTTT.